Below are 12 T cell receptor beta chains sequenced from a single sample in a study of T cell responses to AZD1222 COVID-19 vaccine. Method: immunoSEQ multiplex PCR; TCRdb's copy keeps in-frame clones and lacks some. The sample comprises under 150,000 clones, 70% to 90% of which are singletons, and 2.4% rests with the top ten. The input for sequencing was peripheral blood, taken on day 0 of AZD1222 vaccination. The receptors here all came from an adult in good health.

J is TRBJ2-1 and V is TRBV11-1, with D tentatively TRBD2 (6 bases). In germline, CDR1 is SGHAT, CDR2 FQDESV (reference sequence). V lost 8 bases to trimming and J lost 0 bases, with 11 bases between them. The CDR3 length is 14 residues. CDR3 protein: CASRGISSYNEQFF. For the CDR3, the DNA is TGTGCCAGCCGGGGGATTAGCTCCTACAATGAGCAGTTCTTC.

This chain joins TRBV28 and TRBJ2-7; TRBD1 is a possible D gene (7 bases). CDR3 length: 15 amino acids. Trimming took 3 bases from V and 4 from J, leaving 16 bases between them. Germline V CDR1 and CDR2: MDHEN, SYDVKM. In nucleotides, the CDR3 is TGTGCCAGCAGTTTTCCGGGAGCAGGGGGATACGAGCAGTACTTC. It encodes CASSFPGAGGYEQYF.

The chain uses TRBV28 and TRBJ1-2; a weak D match, TRBD1 (5 bases). The germline gives CDR1 MDHEN, CDR2 SYDVKM. Trimming stripped 5 bases from V and 4 bases from J, with 11 bases between. This CDR3 contains 13 residues. The CDR3: CASSPGTPYGYTF. CDR3 coding DNA: TGTGCCAGCAGTCCCGGGACCCCCTATGGCTACACCTTC.

This chain uses TRBV28 with TRBJ1-2, with D possibly TRBD1 on 5 matching bases. Germline lookup yields CDR1 MDHEN and CDR2 SYDVKM. Trimming shortened V by 6 bases and J by 8 bases, and 10 bases separated the two germline ends. The CDR3 has 11 residues. The CDR3 sequence is CASRAGSGYTF. The CDR3 DNA is TGTGCCAGCAGAGCAGGGAGCGGCTACACCTTC.

This chain joins TRBV28 and TRBJ2-6; D tentatively fits TRBD1 or TRBD2 (5 bases each). Trimming pared 7 bases from V and 1 base from J, leaving 11 bases between. The germline V gene encodes CDR1 MDHEN and CDR2 SYDVKM. This CDR3 has 15 amino acids. The CDR3 sequence is CASTPGSSGANVLTF. The CDR3, as DNA: TGTGCCAGCACCCCAGGGAGTTCTGGGGCCAACGTCCTGACTTTC.

J is TRBJ1-5 and V is TRBV28; 7 bases line up with TRBD1. This CDR3 contains 13 residues. Losses at the gene ends were 8 bases for V and 2 bases for J; bases not matched to a gene: 3. Germline V gene data show CDR1 as MDHEN and CDR2 as SYDVKM. In DNA form, the CDR3 reads TGTGCCAGCCACACAGGGGGCAATCAGCCCCAGCATTTT. Its translation: CASHTGGNQPQHF.

This clone was detected only once. The V call is TRBV19, the J call TRBJ1-1, with 7 bases matching TRBD1. The CDR3 runs 13 residues. J was trimmed by 8 bases and V by 4 bases; bases with no gene match: 7. Germline V CDR1 and CDR2: LNHDA, SQIVND (reference sequence). The CDR3 nucleotides are TGTGCCAGTAGTAATACCCGGGACAGCGAAGCTTTCTTT. It yields the protein CASSNTRDSEAFF.

The chain uses TRBV7-6 and TRBJ1-1; 9 bases align to TRBD1. With 3 bases clipped from V and 4 bases from J, the junction kept 3 bases outside the gene matches. The CDR3 loop spans 14 amino acids. Germline lookup yields CDR1 SGHVS and CDR2 FNYEAQ. The DNA for the CDR3 is TGTGCCAGCAGCTTTGGGGACAGGGTCACTGAAGCTTTCTTT. Its translation is CASSFGDRVTEAFF.

The chain uses TRBV7-3 and TRBJ2-2, with D possibly being TRBD2 (6 bases). The CDR3 totals 15 residues. Germline CDR1 SGHTA, CDR2 FQGTGA. With 1 base removed from V and 4 bases from J, the gap between germline ends came to 10 bases. The DNA for the CDR3 is TGTGCCAGCAGCTTAAAGGGGACTGCCACCGGGGAGCTGTTTTTT. As protein: CASSLKGTATGELFF.

This clone was detected only once. The chain has TRBV10-3 and TRBJ2-7, with 7 bases that match TRBD2. The CDR3 length is 14 residues. The V gene's germline CDR1 is ENHRY and CDR2 SYGVKD. Trimming took 6 bases from V and 2 from J; bases not matched to a gene: 7. The CDR3 region is CAIRTSGTTYEQYF. CDR3 sequence (DNA): TGTGCCATCAGAACATCCGGGACTACCTACGAGCAGTACTTC.

The chain employs TRBV19 and TRBJ1-4, with 9 bases lining up with TRBD1. The junction had 17 bases not matched to a gene; V was cut back by 5 bases and J by 4 bases. The CDR3 extends over 19 amino acids. Germline V gene data show CDR1 as LNHDA and CDR2 as SQIVND (reference sequence). As DNA, the CDR3 is TGTGCCAGTAGTCCCGGGACAGGGATCGTCGGAGTCGGTAATGAAAAACTGTTTTTT. Its protein product is CASSPGTGIVGVGNEKLFF.

The chain couples TRBV19 to TRBJ2-1, with TRBD2 matching 12 bases. V lost 3 bases to trimming and J lost 6 bases; unmatched junction nucleotides: 6. Germline V gene sequence: CDR1 LNHDA, CDR2 SQIVND (reference sequence). This CDR3 has 16 residues. The CDR3 here is CASSIILAGGPNEQFF. In DNA form, the CDR3 reads TGTGCCAGTAGTATCATACTAGCGGGAGGACCCAATGAGCAGTTCTTC.